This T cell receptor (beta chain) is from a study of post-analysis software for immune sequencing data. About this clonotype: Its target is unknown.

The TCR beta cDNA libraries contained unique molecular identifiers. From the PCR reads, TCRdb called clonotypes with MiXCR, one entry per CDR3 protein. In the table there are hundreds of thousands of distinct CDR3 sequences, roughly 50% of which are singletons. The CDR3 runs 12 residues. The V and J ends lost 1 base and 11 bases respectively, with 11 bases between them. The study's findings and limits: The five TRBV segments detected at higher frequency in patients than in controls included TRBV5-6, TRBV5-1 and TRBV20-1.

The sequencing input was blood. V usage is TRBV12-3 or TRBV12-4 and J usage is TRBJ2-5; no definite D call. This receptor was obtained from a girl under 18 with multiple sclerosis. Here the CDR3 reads CASSLGGGMQYF. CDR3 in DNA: TGTGCCAGCAGTTTAGGGGGTGGGATGCAGTACTTC.